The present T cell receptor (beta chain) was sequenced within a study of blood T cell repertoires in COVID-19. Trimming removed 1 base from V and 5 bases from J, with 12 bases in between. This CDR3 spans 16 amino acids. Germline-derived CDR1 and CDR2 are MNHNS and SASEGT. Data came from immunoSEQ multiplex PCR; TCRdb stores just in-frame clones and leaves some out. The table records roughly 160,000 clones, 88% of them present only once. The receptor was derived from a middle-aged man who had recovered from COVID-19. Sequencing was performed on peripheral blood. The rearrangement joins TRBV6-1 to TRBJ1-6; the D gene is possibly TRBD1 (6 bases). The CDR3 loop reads CASSEGPGVHNSPLHF. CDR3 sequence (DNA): TGTGCCAGCAGTGAAGGCCCAGGGGTCCATAATTCACCCCTCCACTTT.